This record looks at one T cell receptor beta chain sequence and its context. The junction had 6 bases not matched to a gene; V was cut back by 5 bases and J by 1 base. CDR1 is DFQATT, CDR2 SNEGSKA, per germline (reference sequence). The CDR3 length is 14 residues. Each CDR3 protein is one row after TCRdb ran MiXCR on the 5' RACE reads. The sample has around 530,000 distinct CDR3 sequences, about a sixth seen once. The entry originates in a study of T cells after yellow fever vaccination. The sequences come from PBMCs, collected about 5 days after the first yellow fever vaccination. The receptor was isolated from a man aged 18 to 30 who received the YFV17D yellow fever vaccine. The genes are TRBV20-1 and TRBJ2-3; 7 bases match TRBD2. This CDR3 reads CSASQAGGTDTQYF. In DNA form, the CDR3 reads TGCAGTGCTTCCCAGGCGGGGGGCACAGATACGCAGTATTTT.